This TCR beta chain was captured in a study of PD-1 blockade in classical Hodgkin lymphoma. The germline V gene has CDR1 MNHEY and CDR2 SVGAGI. V shed 0 bases and J shed 8 bases, with 7 bases lying between them. This CDR3 region has 12 residues. Overall study findings and caveats: Researchers reported that CD4+ TCR diversity, though not CD8+, rose significantly by C4D1.

This clone was seen a few times. Antigen: not known. Time point denoted: cycle 4 day 1 (C4D1), after five to seven weeks of nivolumab. Brentuximab vedotin exposure varied among the patients, all of whom had relapsed after autologous stem cell transplantation. TCRdb keeps only in-frame clones here, not all; method: immunoSEQ multiplex PCR. The sample records around 21,000 clones, 76% being singletons. This TCR was recovered from a human donor with classical Hodgkin lymphoma. This sample comprised peripheral blood mononuclear cells (PBMCs), obtained before the fourth cycle of nivolumab. The J gene is TRBJ1-1, the V gene TRBV6-5, with D perhaps TRBD1 (6 bases). CDR3 amino acids: CASSYSRGEAFF. The CDR3 nucleotides read TGTGCCAGCAGTTACTCGAGGGGGGAAGCTTTCTTT.